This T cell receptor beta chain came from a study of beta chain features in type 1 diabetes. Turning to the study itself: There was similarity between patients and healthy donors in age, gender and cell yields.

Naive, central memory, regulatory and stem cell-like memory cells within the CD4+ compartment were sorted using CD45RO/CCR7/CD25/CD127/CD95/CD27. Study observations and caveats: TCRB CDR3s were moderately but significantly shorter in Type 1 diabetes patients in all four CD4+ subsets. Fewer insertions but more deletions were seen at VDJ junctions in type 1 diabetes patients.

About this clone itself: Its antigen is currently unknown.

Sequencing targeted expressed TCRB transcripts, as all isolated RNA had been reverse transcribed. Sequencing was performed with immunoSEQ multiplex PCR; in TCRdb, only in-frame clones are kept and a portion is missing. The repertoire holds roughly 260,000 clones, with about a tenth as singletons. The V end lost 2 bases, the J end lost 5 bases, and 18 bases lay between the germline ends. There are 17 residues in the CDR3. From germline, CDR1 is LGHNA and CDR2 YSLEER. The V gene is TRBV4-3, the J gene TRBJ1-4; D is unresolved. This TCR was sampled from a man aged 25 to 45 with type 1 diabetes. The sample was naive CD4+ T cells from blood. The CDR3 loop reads CASSQSSLSRENEKLFF. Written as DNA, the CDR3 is TGCGCCAGCAGCCAATCCTCCCTCAGTCGGGAGAATGAAAAACTGTTTTTT.